One sample yielded the 3 T cell receptor beta chains listed below, sequenced in a study of blood T cell repertoires in COVID-19. Clones were read by immunoSEQ multiplex PCR, and TCRdb kept only the in-frame ones, dropping some. The sample lists fewer than 55,000 clones, 80% to 85% occurring once. The specimen sequenced was peripheral blood. The origin of the receptors is an elderly woman with COVID-19, enrolled during active disease.

V is TRBV5-1 and J is TRBJ2-1, with TRBD2 matching 9 bases. This CDR3 comprises 16 residues. After removal of 4 bases from V and 8 bases from J, the junction contained 13 bases not matched to a gene. The germline V gene has CDR1 SGHRS and CDR2 YFSETQ. The CDR3 region is CASSPSSSGIPHEQFF. The CDR3 DNA is TGCGCCAGCAGCCCGTCTTCTAGCGGGATACCCCATGAGCAGTTCTTC.

The chain recombines TRBV6-5 with TRBJ1-1; 7 bases fit TRBD1. Germline V gene data show CDR1 as MNHEY and CDR2 as SVGAGI. The CDR3 runs 14 residues. V lost 5 bases to trimming and J lost 7 bases; unmatched junction nucleotides: 10. CDR3 sequence reads: CASSRRTGRDEAFF. CDR3 bases: TGTGCCAGCAGTCGACGGACAGGCCGGGATGAAGCTTTCTTT.

The rearrangement uses TRBV25-1 and TRBJ1-3; D not certain. This CDR3 spans 14 amino acids. Germline CDR1 and CDR2: MGHDK and SYGVNS. Trimming took 4 bases from V and 0 from J, leaving 7 bases between them. The CDR3: CASSGLNSGNTIYF. The CDR3 DNA reads as TGTGCCAGCAGTGGACTCAACTCTGGAAACACCATATATTTT. Using reference TRBV25-1 and TRBJ1-3 for the parts outside the CDR3, the full variable domain is EADIYQTPRYLVIGTGKKITLECSQTMGHDKMYWYQQDPGMELHLIHYSYGVNSTEKGDLSSESTVSRIRTEHFPLTLESARPSHTSQYLCASSGLNSGNTIYFGEGSWLTVV.